What follows describes a single T cell receptor (beta chain). Time point indicated: roughly 6 months of natalizumab therapy. The data were obtained in a study of multiple sclerosis patients with progressive multifocal leukoencephalopathy. V trimming: 1 base; J trimming: 4 bases; junction bases outside the gene matches: 2. CDR3 size: 15 residues. Per germline, CDR1 SGHNT and CDR2 YYREEE (reference sequence). Assay: immunoSEQ multiplex PCR; the TCRdb copy retains only in-frame clones and omits some. The sample lists tens of thousands of clones, roughly 90% occurring once. The source is a human donor with multiple sclerosis. The starting material was PBMCs, obtained from a patient treated with natalizumab. The chain couples TRBV5-4 to TRBJ2-1; TRBD2 matches 10 bases. The CDR3 loop is CASSLNSGRYNEQFF. In nucleotides, the CDR3 is TGTGCCAGCAGCTTGAATAGCGGGAGGTACAATGAGCAGTTCTTC.